The 5 T cell receptor beta chains below come from one sample, sequenced in a study of blood T cell repertoires in COVID-19. Profiled with immunoSEQ multiplex PCR; TCRdb holds only in-frame clones, not every one. The sample has a few hundred thousand clones, 85% to 90% seen once. The source material was PBMCs or T cells enriched from blood (not recorded which). These receptors all stem from a man between 35 and 55 years old who had recovered from COVID-19.

This rearrangement joins TRBV12-3 or TRBV12-4 to TRBJ2-2; 7 positions agree with TRBD1. The CDR3 contains 13 residues. J was trimmed by 5 bases and V by 6 bases; bases with no gene match: 3. This CDR3 reads CASRSTGTGELFF. The CDR3 coding sequence is TGTGCCAGCAGGTCGACAGGGACCGGGGAGCTGTTTTTT.

This clone was observed a single time. The V gene is TRBV14, the J gene TRBJ2-5; tentatively, D is TRBD2 (6 bases). Trimming removed 3 bases from V and 2 bases from J, with 16 bases in between. CDR3 length equals 16 residues. Germline V gene lookup returns CDR1 SGHDN and CDR2 FVKESK. In DNA, the CDR3 is TGTGCCAGCAGCCACTCCCGGCGCGGGATTCAAGAGACCCAGTACTTC. Translated: CASSHSRRGIQETQYF.

The rearrangement links TRBV27 to TRBJ1-2; TRBD1 agrees at 10 bases. CDR3 size: 15 residues. After removal of 5 bases from V and 7 bases from J, the junction contained 10 bases not matched to a gene. Germline lookup yields CDR1 MNHEY and CDR2 SMNVEV (reference sequence). The CDR3 sequence: CASSHRDRGLSGYTF. The CDR3 DNA sequence: TGTGCCAGCAGTCACCGGGACAGGGGCTTAAGTGGCTACACCTTC.

This chain connects TRBV28 to TRBJ1-2; 10 nucleotides match TRBD1. V lost 7 bases to trimming and J lost 8 bases; unmatched junction nucleotides: 13. The CDR3 sequence is 15 residues long. CDR1 is MDHEN and CDR2 is SYDVKM in the germline V gene. The CDR3 bases are TGTGCCAGCAATCAACCGGGACAGGGGATGGACGGCTACACCTTC. Translation: CASNQPGQGMDGYTF.

The CDR3 region is CATKTGTYEQYF. In nucleotides, the CDR3 is TGTGCCACAAAGACAGGGACCTACGAGCAGTACTTC. The rearrangement joins TRBV6-5 to TRBJ2-7, with TRBD1 matching over 7 bases. Trimming removed 10 bases from V and 2 bases from J; junction bases left unmatched: 5. In germline, CDR1 is MNHEY, CDR2 SVGAGI. The CDR3 runs 12 residues.